These 29 T cell receptor beta chains were sequenced from one sample in a study of blood T cell repertoires in COVID-19 (dated by TCRdb to 2020 to 2021). The library was made by the immunoSEQ multiplex PCR assay. Entries here come from immuneACCESS through TCRdb and include only in-frame sequences with V and J called. Some clones fail to appear in such tables; in the studies checked, an unresolved V gene covers under half of the shortfall, and the cause of the remainder is unknown. This sample gives 95,000 to 150,000 clones in total; roughly 88% of them show up just once. About 4.5% of the sample belongs to the ten largest clones. What was sequenced was peripheral blood. The receptors derive from a man aged 35 to 55 with acute or convalescent COVID-19.

The CDR3 DNA is TGTGCCAGCAGCTTAACACGCAGGAACACCGGGGAGCTGTTTTTT. This encodes CASSLTRRNTGELFF. The chain is built from TRBV7-9 and TRBJ2-2; D is ambiguous. This CDR3 has 15 amino acids. Germline V CDR1 and CDR2: SEHNR, FQNEAQ (reference sequence). V lost 2 bases and J lost 1, with 8 bases in between.

The J gene is TRBJ2-7, the V gene TRBV7-2; 8 positions agree with TRBD2. CDR1 and CDR2 (germline): SGHTA, FQGNSA. Germline trimming cut 0 bases from V and 6 bases from J; bases unmatched to any gene: 10. The length of the CDR3 is 16 residues. CDR3 coding DNA: TGTGCCAGCAGCTTAGCGGGGACGGGGGGGGCCAGCGAGCAGTACTTC. Translating gives CASSLAGTGGASEQYF.

This clone has more than one count but fewer than ten. V gene TRBV18 combines with J gene TRBJ2-7; the match to TRBD1 covers 9 bases. V dropped 2 bases and J dropped 2; count of bases not matched to a gene: 4. The germline V gene has CDR1 KGHSH and CDR2 LQKENI. The CDR3 has 15 residues. CDR3 bases: TGTGCCAGCTCACCAGCGACAGGGGGTCCCTACGAGCAGTACTTC. This translates into CASSPATGGPYEQYF.

This rearrangement joins TRBV7-6 to TRBJ1-1; maybe TRBD1 (5 bases). Trimming left V 5 bases short and J 1 base short, with 11 bases between. The V gene's germline CDR1 is SGHVS and CDR2 FNYEAQ. CDR3 size: 14 residues. CDR3 DNA: TGTGCCAGCAGCCTCGGGGGGACGAACACTGAAGCTTTCTTT. Protein sequence: CASSLGGTNTEAFF.

This clone was observed a handful of times. The V call is TRBV7-6, the J call TRBJ2-2, with TRBD2 as a possible D gene (5 bases). Germline V gene sequence: CDR1 SGHVS, CDR2 FNYEAQ. This CDR3 spans 15 amino acids. With 5 bases removed from V and 5 bases from J, the gap between germline ends came to 15 bases. The CDR3: CASSAMATGTGELFF. The CDR3 DNA is TGTGCCAGCAGCGCCATGGCGACGGGGACCGGGGAGCTGTTTTTT.

V and J are TRBV7-3 and TRBJ2-7, with TRBD2 matching over 8 bases. Germline CDR1 SGHTA, CDR2 FQGTGA. The CDR3 totals 15 residues. The J segment lost 7 bases and the V segment lost 5 bases, leaving 13 bases of the junction unmatched. The CDR3: CASSPTSGDLGEQYF. The DNA for the CDR3 is TGTGCCAGCAGCCCCACTAGCGGCGACCTGGGGGAGCAGTACTTC.

The chain has TRBV5-1 and TRBJ1-6; TRBD1 aligns across 9 bases. V lost 4 bases to trimming and J lost 9 bases; unmatched junction nucleotides: 8. Per the germline V gene, CDR1 is SGHRS and CDR2 is YFSETQ. The CDR3 sequence is 15 residues long. This CDR3 is CASSMGQGRGSPLHF. Here the CDR3 DNA reads TGCGCCAGCAGCATGGGACAGGGTAGGGGTTCACCCCTCCACTTT. The whole variable domain, filled in from reference TRBV5-1 and TRBJ1-6, reads KAGVTQTPRYLIKTRGQQVTLSCSPISGHRSVSWYQQTPGQGLQFLFEYFSETQRNKGNFPGRFSGRQFSNSRSEMNVSTLELGDSALYLCASSMGQGRGSPLHFGNGTRLTVT.

V gene TRBV7-8 combines with J gene TRBJ1-4; a possible D gene is TRBD1 (6 bases). The CDR3 contains 16 residues. Germline V gene data show CDR1 as SGHVS and CDR2 as FQNEAQ. Trimming shortened V by 6 bases and J by 3 bases, and 17 bases separated the two germline ends. Written as DNA, the CDR3 is TGTGCCAGCAGGAAGACAGGCGTTTCCGCTAATGAAAAACTGTTTTTT. It is translated as CASRKTGVSANEKLFF.

V usage is TRBV6-5 and J usage is TRBJ1-1; D not certain. Germline V lookup: CDR1 MNHEY, CDR2 SVGAGI. The CDR3 sequence is 14 residues long. V was cut by 5 bases and J by 2 bases, with 12 bases left in between. The CDR3 DNA reads TGTGCCAGCAGTCGGGTCTTCGGAAACACTGAAGCTTTCTTT. Protein product: CASSRVFGNTEAFF.

The chain recombines TRBV30 with TRBJ1-3; D perhaps matches TRBD1 (6 bases). Trimming took off 0 bases at V and 4 bases at J, with 13 bases between the two ends. Per the germline V gene, CDR1 is GTSNPN and CDR2 is SVGIG (reference sequence). The CDR3 consists of 15 residues. As DNA, the CDR3 is TGTGCCTGGAGTGTACGAACAGGGTTAGGAAACACCATATATTTT. The encoded protein is CAWSVRTGLGNTIYF.

The chain is built from TRBV5-1 and TRBJ2-3, with TRBD2 matching 7 bases. The CDR3 runs 14 residues. The V and J ends lost 9 bases and 0 bases, in that order; junction bases with no gene match: 7. Per germline, CDR1 SGHRS and CDR2 YFSETQ. The CDR3, as DNA: TGCGCCACTACACTAGCGCCAAGCACAGATACGCAGTATTTT. It translates to CATTLAPSTDTQYF.

The genes are TRBV5-8 and TRBJ2-2; 12 bases agree with TRBD2. Germline-derived CDR1 and CDR2 are SGHTS and YDEGEE. This CDR3 comprises 19 residues. Losses at the gene ends were 0 bases for V and 1 base for J; bases not matched to a gene: 7. The CDR3: CASSLGGLAGLLNTGELFF. CDR3 in DNA: TGTGCCAGCAGCTTGGGGGGACTAGCGGGCCTCTTGAACACCGGGGAGCTGTTTTTT. Together with reference TRBV5-8 and TRBJ2-2, the CDR3 gives the full variable domain: EAGVTQSPTHLIKTRGQQATLRCSPISGHTSVYWYQQALGLGLQFLLWYDEGEERNRGNFPPRFSGRQFPNYSSELNVNALELEDSALYLCASSLGGLAGLLNTGELFFGEGSRLTVL.

J is TRBJ2-7 and V is TRBV25-1; 11 positions match TRBD1. Unmatched junction bases numbered 1, after V lost 4 bases and J lost 2 bases. The CDR3 extends over 14 amino acids. The germline CDR1 and CDR2 sequences are MGHDK and SYGVNS. CDR3 bases: TGTGCCAGCAGTGTGGACAGGGGGCCCTACGAGCAGTACTTC. It is translated as CASSVDRGPYEQYF.

This rearrangement joins TRBV5-4 to TRBJ1-2; perhaps TRBD1 as D (5 bases). V shed 6 bases and J shed 0 bases, with 15 bases lying between them. Germline CDR1 and CDR2: SGHNT and YYREEE (reference sequence). The CDR3 is made up of 15 amino acids. The CDR3 loop is CASKPSGFTNYGYTF. CDR3 bases: TGTGCCAGCAAACCCTCAGGGTTTACTAACTATGGCTACACCTTC.

The table lists this clone with a count of one. The rearrangement links TRBV5-1 to TRBJ2-7, with TRBD1 matching over 7 bases. Germline CDR1 is SGHRS and CDR2 is YFSETQ. The CDR3 covers 14 residues. The V segment lost 5 bases and the J segment 2 bases; nucleotides outside the gene matches: 7. CDR3: CASRSTGTAYEQYF. The CDR3 DNA is TGCGCCAGCAGAAGCACCGGGACAGCCTACGAGCAGTACTTC.

V usage is TRBV7-2 and J usage is TRBJ1-6; D is uncertain. The length of the CDR3 is 12 residues. V lost 3 bases and J 9 bases, leaving 6 bases between the germline ends. Germline loops: CDR1 SGHTA, CDR2 FQGNSA. The DNA of the CDR3 is TGTGCCAGCAGCTTTAACGGTTCACCCCTCCACTTT. As protein: CASSFNGSPLHF.

The rearrangement joins TRBV5-1 to TRBJ2-7, with D maybe TRBD2 (6 bases). The CDR3 is 13 amino acids. Germline loops: CDR1 SGHRS, CDR2 YFSETQ. The germline V and J ends were trimmed by 4 bases and 0 bases, with 8 bases remaining between them. The CDR3 here is CASSVGSSYEQYF. The CDR3 DNA sequence: TGCGCCAGCAGCGTCGGGAGCTCCTACGAGCAGTACTTC.

The gene calls are TRBV10-3 and TRBJ2-3, with 10 bases fitting TRBD2. The CDR3 spans 20 residues. Unmatched junction bases numbered 13, after V lost 0 bases and J lost 1 base. Germline-derived CDR1 and CDR2 are ENHRY and SYGVKD. The CDR3 sequence is CAISESTSAGGNRGTDTQYF. CDR3 nucleotide sequence: TGTGCCATCAGTGAGTCGACTTCAGCGGGAGGGAACCGGGGCACAGATACGCAGTATTTT.

V is TRBV5-1 and J is TRBJ2-6; 9 nucleotides match TRBD1. Looked up from germline, CDR1 is SGHRS and CDR2 is YFSETQ. CDR3 length equals 13 residues. After removal of 8 bases from V and 6 bases from J, the junction contained 3 bases not matched to a gene. The CDR3 nucleotides are TGCGCCAGTAGGACAGGGGCGGCCAACGTCCTGACTTTC. This gives the protein CASRTGAANVLTF.

This chain uses TRBV27 with TRBJ1-6, with 7 bases identical to TRBD1. V shed 11 bases and J 7 bases; nucleotides not matched to a gene: 11. Germline V lookup: CDR1 MNHEY, CDR2 SMNVEV (reference sequence). CDR3 size: 14 residues. Written as DNA, the CDR3 is TGTGCCGTAGGATACAGGGGACTCAATTCACCCCTCCACTTT. The encoded protein is CAVGYRGLNSPLHF.

This clone was found a few times. V and J are TRBV5-6 and TRBJ1-6, with TRBD1 matching 7 bases. Unmatched junction bases numbered 9, after V lost 3 bases and J lost 0 bases. Germline CDR1 is SGHDT and CDR2 is YYEEEE. The CDR3 spans 18 residues. As DNA, the CDR3 is TGTGCCAGCAGCTGGGGAAGGGGGCTGAGCTCCTATAATTCACCCCTCCACTTT. Residues: CASSWGRGLSSYNSPLHF.

V gene TRBV11-2 combines with J gene TRBJ2-2, with D perhaps matching TRBD2 (7 bases). Trimming stripped 5 bases from V and 0 bases from J, with 16 bases between. In germline, CDR1 is SGHAT, CDR2 FQNNGV. This CDR3 has 17 amino acids. CDR3 in amino acids: CASSPSGGAPNTGELFF. CDR3 nucleotides: TGTGCCAGCAGCCCCTCGGGGGGCGCTCCGAACACCGGGGAGCTGTTTTTT.

The chain carries TRBV4-2 and TRBJ2-1; 8 bases agree with TRBD2. Germline V gene data show CDR1 as LGHNA and CDR2 as YNFKEQ. The V segment lost 2 bases and the J segment 7 bases; nucleotides outside the gene matches: 10. The CDR3 covers 16 residues. The CDR3 sequence is CASSQPLAGFFNEQFF. CDR3 bases: TGTGCCAGCAGCCAACCCCTAGCGGGTTTTTTTAATGAGCAGTTCTTC.

The rearrangement uses TRBV11-2 and TRBJ2-7; 8 bases are a match to TRBD1. This CDR3 has 17 residues. V lost 0 bases to trimming and J lost 6 bases; unmatched junction nucleotides: 13. Germline CDR1 reads SGHAT; CDR2 reads FQNNGV. The DNA of the CDR3 is TGTGCCAGCAGCTTAGATGTCGGACAGGGAGTATTGGGCGAGCAGTACTTC. Translating gives CASSLDVGQGVLGEQYF.

The rearrangement joins TRBV3-1 (or the pseudogene TRBV3-2) to TRBJ1-2; the match to TRBD1 covers 7 bases. The length of the CDR3 is 13 residues. V shed 6 bases, J shed 8 bases, and the junction held 9 bases outside the gene matches. Germline CDR1 and CDR2: LGHDT and YNNKEL (reference sequence). The CDR3 protein is CASSLTGQDGYTF. In DNA form, the CDR3 reads TGTGCCAGCAGTCTGACAGGGCAGGACGGCTACACCTTC.

The rearrangement joins TRBV6-5 to TRBJ1-4, with D tentatively TRBD1 (6 bases). The CDR3 is made up of 14 amino acids. V lost 8 bases and J 0 bases, leaving 10 bases between the germline ends. Germline V gene lookup returns CDR1 MNHEY and CDR2 SVGAGI. The CDR3 nucleotides read TGTGCCAGCGGCCGGACAGCAACTAATGAAAAACTGTTTTTT. Protein: CASGRTATNEKLFF.

About this clone: One end of the junction does not line up with germline, which may come from a read error. The V gene is TRBV9, the J gene TRBJ2-2; either TRBD1 or TRBD2 may supply D (5 bases each). Germline V gene sequence: CDR1 SGDLS, CDR2 YYNGEE. The CDR3 runs to 16 residues. CDR3 loop: CAGSVGASPNTGELFF. The CDR3 nucleotides read TGTGCCGGCAGCGTAGGGGCTAGCCCGAACACCGGGGAGCTGTTTTTT.

V usage is TRBV19 and J usage is TRBJ2-1, with 10 bases lining up with TRBD2. This CDR3 is 16 amino acids long. Losses at the gene ends were 5 bases for V and 3 bases for J; bases not matched to a gene: 7. Per the germline V gene, CDR1 is LNHDA and CDR2 is SQIVND (reference sequence). The CDR3 sequence is CASSSRAGGFYNEQFF. The CDR3 DNA follows: TGTGCCAGTAGTTCCAGAGCGGGAGGGTTCTACAATGAGCAGTTCTTC.

The CDR3 nucleotides read TGTGCCAGCAGCTTTCAGGGTTCCGAGCAGTACTTC. It encodes CASSFQGSEQYF. The V call is TRBV7-9, the J call TRBJ2-7; a possible D gene is TRBD1 (5 bases). Germline V gives CDR1 SEHNR, CDR2 FQNEAQ (reference sequence). This CDR3 spans 12 amino acids. Trimming shortened V by 3 bases and J by 6 bases, and 9 bases separated the two germline ends. The full variable domain, rest sourced from reference TRBV7-9 and TRBJ2-7, is DTGVSQNPRHKITKRGQNVTFRCDPISEHNRLYWYRQTLGQGPEFLTYFQNEAQLEKSRLLSDRFSAERPKGSFSTLEIQRTEQGDSAMYLCASSFQGSEQYFGPGTRLTVT.